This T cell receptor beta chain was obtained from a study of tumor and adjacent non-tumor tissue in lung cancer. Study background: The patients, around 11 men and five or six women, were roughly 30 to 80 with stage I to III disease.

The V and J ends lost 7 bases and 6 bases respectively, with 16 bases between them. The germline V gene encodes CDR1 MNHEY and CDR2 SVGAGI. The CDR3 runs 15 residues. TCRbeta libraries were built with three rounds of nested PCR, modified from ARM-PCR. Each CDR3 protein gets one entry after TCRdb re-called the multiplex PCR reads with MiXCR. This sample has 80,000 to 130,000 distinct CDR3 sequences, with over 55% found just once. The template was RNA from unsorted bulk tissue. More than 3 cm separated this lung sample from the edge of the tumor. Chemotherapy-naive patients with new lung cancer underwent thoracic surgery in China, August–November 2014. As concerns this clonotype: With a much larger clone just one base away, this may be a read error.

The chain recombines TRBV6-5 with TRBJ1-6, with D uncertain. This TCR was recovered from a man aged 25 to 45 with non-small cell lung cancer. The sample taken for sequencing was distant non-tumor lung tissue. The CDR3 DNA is TGTGCCAGCAATTATGATTTGGGCTTTAATTCACCCCTCCACTTT. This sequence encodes CASNYDLGFNSPLHF.